Only a few counts were recorded for the clone carrying this TCR beta chain. Its antigen is currently unknown. There are 15 residues in the CDR3. Per the germline V gene, CDR1 is SGHVS and CDR2 is FQNEAQ. Trimming shortened V by 5 bases and J by 1 base, and 15 bases separated the two germline ends. The isolated RNA, all of it, was reverse transcribed, so expressed TCRB transcripts were what got sequenced. Reads from naive, central memory and regulatory T cell samples averaged around 4 million. The method was immunoSEQ multiplex PCR; TCRdb's version includes in-frame clones alone and lacks a portion of them. The sample contains under 950,000 clones, about a sixth of which appear only once. The sample comes from a study of beta chain features in type 1 diabetes. Across the whole study: The study found patients and healthy donors alike in age, gender and cell yields.

General study findings and limits: Type 1 diabetes patients showed a moderate but significant shortening of TCRB CDR3s in all four CD4+ subsets.

The genes are TRBV7-8 and TRBJ2-7; D is possibly TRBD1 (5 bases). Material for sequencing was naive CD4+ T cells from blood. The sequence was collected from a woman aged 18-30 years in good health. CDR3 coding DNA: TGTGCCAGCAGCCGTTATCGACAGACATCCTACGAGCAGTACTTC. Protein product: CASSRYRQTSYEQYF. The whole variable domain, filled in from reference TRBV7-8 and TRBJ2-7, reads GAGVSQSPRYKVAKRGQDVALRCDPISGHVSLFWYQQALGQGPEFLTYFQNEAQLDKSGLPSDRFFAERPEGSVSTLKIQRTQQEDSAVYLCASSRYRQTSYEQYFGPGTRLTVT.